One and the same sample provided the 25 T cell receptor beta chains below, sequenced in a study of shared clonotypes between healthy human individuals (TCRdb year 2020). Library construction relied on the immunoSEQ multiplex PCR assay. TCRdb limited this immuneACCESS table to in-frame rearrangements with V and J called. A share of clones is missing; checked studies link under half to unresolved V genes, and the rest is unexplained. Here the sample has roughly 2.6 million clones; around 90% occur a single time. The ten largest clonotypes hold around 0.15% of the sample. Sequencing was performed on naive CD4+ T cells sorted from blood. Explained via the paper, the cell subset or site label denotes: CD45RA+ positively selected. The receptors originated from a young man in good health.

The rearrangement uses TRBV28 and TRBJ1-1; tentatively, D is TRBD1 (6 bases). CDR1 and CDR2 from the germline V gene are MDHEN and SYDVKM. The CDR3 runs to 14 residues. The V end was cut by 3 bases, the J end by 4 bases, with 12 bases between. CDR3 sequence: CASSFTKGGTEAFF. The CDR3 DNA reads as TGTGCCAGCAGTTTTACGAAGGGGGGCACTGAAGCTTTCTTT.

The chain joins TRBV7-9 to TRBJ1-1; 7 bases map to TRBD1. The CDR3 totals 14 residues. The germline V gene encodes CDR1 SEHNR and CDR2 FQNEAQ (reference sequence). With 1 base clipped from V and 5 bases from J, the junction kept 4 bases outside the gene matches. The CDR3 region has the DNA TGTGCCAGCAGCTTAGAACAGGGGATGACTGAAGCTTTCTTT. This translates into CASSLEQGMTEAFF.

V gene TRBV15 combines with J gene TRBJ2-7; possibly TRBD1 for D (5 bases). Germline CDR1 LNHNV, CDR2 YYDKDF (reference sequence). The CDR3 is 14 amino acids. V was trimmed by 0 bases and J by 7 bases, leaving 13 bases between them. The CDR3 DNA is TGTGCCACCAGCAGAGATAGTCCGACAGTGGAGCAGTACTTC. Protein sequence: CATSRDSPTVEQYF.

A remark on this clone: Other DNA sequences in the same sample also yield this CDR3. V is TRBV6-6 and J is TRBJ1-6; D gene unclear. CDR1 is MNHNY, CDR2 SVGAGI, per germline (reference sequence). This CDR3 contains 14 residues. V lost 2 bases and J lost 5, with 7 bases in between. CDR3 nucleotide sequence: TGTGCCAGCAGTTACGTGGCAGATAATTCACCCCTCCACTTT. Its protein product is CASSYVADNSPLHF.

The chain carries TRBV2 and TRBJ1-5, with a weak D call TRBD1 (5 bases). Looked up from germline, CDR1 is SNHLY and CDR2 is FYNNEI. The CDR3 consists of 16 residues. Trimming stripped 7 bases from V and 6 bases from J, with 22 bases between. CDR3 protein: CASKEAGSGRRQPQHF. The DNA of the CDR3 is TGTGCCAGCAAAGAGGCGGGGTCGGGGCGTCGTCAGCCCCAGCATTTT.

This rearrangement joins TRBV28 to TRBJ1-3; D is unclear. Deletions cut 5 bases from V and 0 bases from J, with 11 bases between. Germline-derived CDR1 and CDR2 are MDHEN and SYDVKM. This CDR3 is 15 amino acids long. CDR3 nucleotide sequence: TGTGCCAGCAGTCCATCAGCCTACTCTGGAAACACCATATATTTT. Translating it yields CASSPSAYSGNTIYF.

This clone was recorded at least ten times. The gene calls are TRBV5-4 and TRBJ2-5; the D gene is possibly TRBD2 (5 bases). Trimming shortened V by 4 bases and J by 5 bases, and 12 bases separated the two germline ends. Germline CDR1 and CDR2: SGHNT and YYREEE (reference sequence). This CDR3 is 13 amino acids long. CDR3: CASSASGVETQYF. In nucleotides, the CDR3 is TGTGCCAGCAGCGCCTCCGGGGTTGAGACCCAGTACTTC. The full variable domain, in which reference TRBV5-4 and TRBJ2-5 provide the parts outside the CDR3, is ETGVTQSPTHLIKTRGQQVTLRCSSQSGHNTVSWYQQALGQGPQFIFQYYREEENGRGNFPPRFSGLQFPNYSSELNVNALELDDSALYLCASSASGVETQYFGPGTRLLVL.

In this sample, this clone turned up once. This chain connects TRBV19 to TRBJ1-6; D is uncertain. Germline values: CDR1 LNHDA, CDR2 SQIVND (reference sequence). The germline V and J ends were trimmed by 10 bases and 0 bases, with 16 bases remaining between them. The CDR3 consists of 16 residues. CDR3 nucleotides: TGTGCCACCCTCTCCGGAAGAGACTCCTATAATTCACCCCTCCACTTT. Its translation is CATLSGRDSYNSPLHF.

CDR3 protein: CASRPPGTPLYEQYF. CDR3 DNA: TGTGCCAGCAGGCCCCCCGGGACGCCGCTCTACGAGCAGTACTTC. This sequence joins TRBV5-4 and TRBJ2-7; D may be TRBD1 or TRBD2 (5 bases each). The CDR3 loop spans 15 amino acids. Germline V CDR1 and CDR2: SGHNT, YYREEE (reference sequence). Trimming removed 5 bases at V and 3 bases at J, with 18 bases between.

The gene calls are TRBV2 and TRBJ2-3, with a possible D match to TRBD1 (5 bases). This CDR3 region has 16 residues. V dropped 0 bases and J dropped 2 bases, with 12 bases sitting between them. Germline V CDR1 and CDR2: SNHLY, FYNNEI. The CDR3 is CASSEASGWDTDTQYF. DNA for the CDR3: TGTGCCAGCAGTGAAGCTTCAGGGTGGGACACAGATACGCAGTATTTT.

The V and J genes are TRBV12-5 and TRBJ2-7, with 8 positions matching TRBD2. Germline V lookup: CDR1 LGHNT, CDR2 FRNRAP. The V segment lost 7 bases and the J segment 2 bases; nucleotides outside the gene matches: 19. The CDR3 runs to 18 residues. CDR3 bases: TGTGCTAGTGCCCTGTTTGGAGAGACGACTAGCGAGACCTACGAGCAGTACTTC. It specifies CASALFGETTSETYEQYF.

This CDR3 is CASMGDSNSNQPQHF. CDR3 nucleotide sequence: TGTGCCAGCATGGGGGACTCCAATAGCAATCAGCCCCAGCATTTT. J is TRBJ1-5 and V is TRBV6-1; the D gene is possibly TRBD1 (5 bases). In germline, CDR1 is MNHNS, CDR2 SASEGT. The CDR3 runs to 15 residues. Trimming removed 7 bases at V and 0 bases at J, with 13 bases between.

The rearrangement uses TRBV2 and TRBJ1-3, with D possibly matching TRBD1 (6 bases). V lost 4 bases to trimming and J lost 2 bases, with 15 bases between them. This CDR3 region has 16 residues. Germline CDR1 and CDR2: SNHLY and FYNNEI. CDR3 in amino acids: CASSAITGKTGNTIYF. The DNA for the CDR3 is TGTGCCAGCAGTGCCATAACAGGGAAAACTGGAAACACCATATATTTT. Full variable domain (missing parts from reference TRBV2 and TRBJ1-3): EPEVTQTPSHQVTQMGQEVILRCVPISNHLYFYWYRQILGQKVEFLVSFYNNEISEKSEIFDDQFSVERPDGSNFTLKIRSTKLEDSAMYFCASSAITGKTGNTIYFGEGSWLTVV.

The gene calls are TRBV6-6 and TRBJ2-7; the D gene is possibly TRBD1 (6 bases). The V gene's germline CDR1 is MNHNY and CDR2 SVGAGI (reference sequence). V was clipped by 6 bases and J by 0 bases, with 18 bases between them. The CDR3 runs 16 residues. The CDR3 protein is CASSKDWGPRSYEQYF. In DNA form, the CDR3 reads TGTGCCAGCAGCAAGGACTGGGGGCCACGCTCCTACGAGCAGTACTTC.

The chain joins TRBV28 to TRBJ2-2, with D possibly TRBD2 on 5 matching bases. CDR3 length equals 14 residues. The V end lost 1 base, the J end lost 6 bases, and 9 bases lay between the germline ends. CDR1 and CDR2 from the germline V gene are MDHEN and SYDVKM. The CDR3 here is CASSLYGGSGELFF. The CDR3 nucleotides read TGTGCCAGCAGTTTATATGGAGGATCCGGGGAGCTGTTTTTT.

The chain uses TRBV7-9 and TRBJ2-2; D ambiguous. Per germline, CDR1 SEHNR and CDR2 FQNEAQ (reference sequence). This CDR3 contains 15 residues. Trimming removed 5 bases from V and 4 bases from J, with 14 bases in between. The CDR3 protein is CASSVPVVPTGELFF. CDR3 nucleotides: TGTGCCAGCAGCGTCCCCGTCGTTCCCACCGGGGAGCTGTTTTTT.

On this clone: Other DNA sequences in this specimen translate into the identical CDR3. V gene TRBV6-5 combines with J gene TRBJ1-5, with D possibly matching TRBD1 (5 bases). Germline lookup yields CDR1 MNHEY and CDR2 SVGAGI. V dropped 4 bases and J dropped 1 base, with 8 bases sitting between them. The CDR3 length is 14 residues. The CDR3 protein is CASSSGRSNQPQHF. CDR3 sequence (DNA): TGTGCCAGCAGTTCGGGACGGAGCAATCAGCCCCAGCATTTT.

The CDR3 nucleotides read TGTGCCAGCAGTTTATTGACCCGGGGCAATCAGCCCCAGCATTTT. Amino acids: CASSLLTRGNQPQHF. The V gene is TRBV28, the J gene TRBJ1-5; unclear D gene. This CDR3 contains 15 residues. CDR1 and CDR2 (germline): MDHEN, SYDVKM. The germline V and J ends were trimmed by 1 base and 2 bases, with 9 bases remaining between them.

The CDR3 is CASSSNPGRSEQYF. The CDR3, as DNA: TGTGCCAGCAGCTCTAACCCAGGGAGGAGCGAGCAGTACTTC. The V call is TRBV6-6, the J call TRBJ2-7, with D possibly TRBD2 on 6 matching bases. The V end lost 6 bases, the J end lost 6 bases, and 18 bases lay between the germline ends. CDR3 length: 14 amino acids. Germline V gives CDR1 MNHNY, CDR2 SVGAGI (reference sequence).

This clone has only a few counts. The chain uses TRBV6-6 and TRBJ1-5; TRBD1 might be the D (6 bases). This CDR3 comprises 12 residues. V was clipped by 9 bases and J by 3 bases, with 9 bases between them. From germline, CDR1 is MNHNY and CDR2 SVGAGI (reference sequence). The CDR3 spells CASRGYNQPQHF. The DNA for the CDR3 is TGTGCCAGTAGGGGGTACAATCAGCCCCAGCATTTT.

V and J are TRBV7-8 and TRBJ1-5; weak D call: TRBD1 (5 bases). Deletions cut 5 bases from V and 7 bases from J, with 12 bases between. The CDR3 totals 13 residues. Germline V gene sequence: CDR1 SGHVS, CDR2 FQNEAQ. CDR3 coding DNA: TGTGCCAGCAGCCTCGGGGGTCGCCAGCCCCAGCATTTT. This codes for CASSLGGRQPQHF.

V and J are TRBV7-2 and TRBJ1-5; D not certain. V lost 1 base and J 0 bases, leaving 10 bases between the germline ends. Per germline, CDR1 SGHTA and CDR2 FQGNSA. The CDR3 covers 16 residues. The CDR3 sequence: CASSLGWRGSNQPQHF. The CDR3 bases are TGTGCCAGCAGCTTAGGGTGGCGGGGTAGCAATCAGCCCCAGCATTTT.

This chain joins TRBV5-4 and TRBJ2-2, with 7 bases lining up with TRBD2. The CDR3 is 16 residues long. Trimming took 7 bases from V and 5 from J; bases not matched to a gene: 14. Germline CDR1 SGHNT, CDR2 YYREEE (reference sequence). The CDR3, as DNA: TGTGCCAGCGCAGTTGGGACTACTATTTTTACCGGGGAGCTGTTTTTT. Translation gives CASAVGTTIFTGELFF.

This clone appeared a single time. The rearrangement joins TRBV11-2 to TRBJ2-5, with 10 bases lining up with TRBD2. The J segment lost 8 bases and the V segment lost 6 bases, leaving 9 bases of the junction unmatched. CDR1 is SGHAT and CDR2 is FQNNGV in the germline V gene. The CDR3 spans 14 residues. The CDR3 protein is CASSVGTSAVTQYF. The CDR3 bases are TGTGCCAGCAGTGTCGGGACTAGCGCGGTTACCCAGTACTTC.

V gene TRBV4-1 combines with J gene TRBJ2-5; a weak D match, TRBD1 (5 bases). CDR3 length: 14 amino acids. CDR1 and CDR2 (germline): MGHRA, YSYEKL. V lost 4 bases and J 1 base, leaving 10 bases between the germline ends. In DNA, the CDR3 is TGCGCCAGCAGCCGCCTACAGGTCCAAGAGACCCAGTACTTC. It specifies CASSRLQVQETQYF.